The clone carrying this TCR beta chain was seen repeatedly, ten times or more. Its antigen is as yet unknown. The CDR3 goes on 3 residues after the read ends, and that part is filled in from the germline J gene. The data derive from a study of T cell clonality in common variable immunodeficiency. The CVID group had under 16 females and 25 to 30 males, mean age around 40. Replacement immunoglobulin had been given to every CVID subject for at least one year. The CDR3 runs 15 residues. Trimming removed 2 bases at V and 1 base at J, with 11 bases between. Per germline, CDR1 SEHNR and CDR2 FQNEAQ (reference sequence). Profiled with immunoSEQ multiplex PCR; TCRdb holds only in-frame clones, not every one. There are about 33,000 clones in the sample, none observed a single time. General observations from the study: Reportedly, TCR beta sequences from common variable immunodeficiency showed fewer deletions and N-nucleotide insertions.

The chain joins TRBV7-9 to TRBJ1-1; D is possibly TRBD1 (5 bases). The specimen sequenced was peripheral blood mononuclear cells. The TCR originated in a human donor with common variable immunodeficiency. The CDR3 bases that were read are TGTGCCAGCAGCTTATTCGGGGGGTCGAACACTGAA. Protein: CASSLFGGSNTE. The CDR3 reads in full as CASSLFGGSNTEAFF. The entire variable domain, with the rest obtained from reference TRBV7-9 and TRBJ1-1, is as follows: DTGVSQNPRHKITKRGQNVTFRCDPISEHNRLYWYRQTLGQGPEFLTYFQNEAQLEKSRLLSDRFSAERPKGSFSTLEIQRTEQGDSAMYLCASSLFGGSNTEAFFGQGTRLTVV.